This T cell receptor beta chain was captured by sequencing in a study of cytomegalovirus exposure and HLA in healthy donors. Study-wide findings and caveats: The classifier was said to identify cytomegalovirus status with high specificity and sensitivity. The investigators catalogued 150 to 200 TCR beta chains as cytomegalovirus-associated.

Looked up from germline, CDR1 is WSHSY and CDR2 is SAAADI. The CDR3 totals 13 residues. With 3 bases removed from V and 9 bases from J, the gap between germline ends came to 9 bases. PCR employed 60 Vbeta and 13 Jbeta primers. Libraries were prepared by immunoSEQ multiplex PCR; TCRdb keeps only in-frame clonotypes and omits some of them. Found here are approximately 260,000 clones, around 90% of them singletons; the top ten hold 1.5% to 2%. In the case of this clone: Its matching antigen is unknown.

The chain recombines TRBV10-2 with TRBJ1-6; D is undetermined. The TCR originated in a girl aged 2-10 years in good health and CMV-seronegative. Material for sequencing was PBMCs. The CDR3 DNA reads TGCGCCAGCAGTGAAAACCCAGGTTCACCCCTCCACTTT. It translates to CASSENPGSPLHF.